These 13 T cell receptor beta chains were all obtained from the same sample, sequenced in a study of shared clonotypes between healthy human individuals. Clones were sequenced by immunoSEQ multiplex PCR, and TCRdb holds only the in-frame ones, with some missing. This table has approximately 510,000 clones, 79% appearing once. The sequencing sample was made of PBMCs. The receptors were sampled from a woman aged 40 to 50 in good health. Some clones in this sample may be carry-over from other donors' samples.

This clone is a singleton in its sample. Written as DNA, the CDR3 is TGCGCCAGCAGCTCCGCAGGACAGCCGGCTGGCTACACCTTC. It codes for CASSSAGQPAGYTF. J is TRBJ1-2 and V is TRBV5-1; perhaps TRBD1 as D (6 bases). The V and J ends lost 3 bases and 7 bases respectively, with 16 bases between them. Germline V gives CDR1 SGHRS, CDR2 YFSETQ. The CDR3 runs to 14 residues.

A note on this clone: Other DNA sequences from this sample encode an identical CDR3 as well. The chain has TRBV5-6 and TRBJ2-1, with 10 positions matching TRBD2. CDR1 is SGHDT, CDR2 YYEEEE, per germline. The V gene end was trimmed by 0 bases and the J gene end by 6 bases; junction bases not matched to a gene: 3. The CDR3 length is 15 residues. As DNA, the CDR3 is TGTGCCAGCAGCTTGGGGCTAGCGGGAGTCAATGAGCAGTTCTTC. Its translation: CASSLGLAGVNEQFF.

This sequence joins TRBV19 and TRBJ1-1; D uncertain. The CDR3 has 13 residues. CDR1 is LNHDA and CDR2 is SQIVND in the germline V gene (reference sequence). V lost 3 bases and J 1 base, leaving 6 bases between the germline ends. The CDR3: CASSIGWNTEAFF. For the CDR3, the DNA is TGTGCCAGTAGTATCGGTTGGAACACTGAAGCTTTCTTT.

This chain uses TRBV28 with TRBJ1-4; 7 bases are a match to TRBD1. The V gene end was trimmed by 4 bases and the J gene end by 2 bases; junction bases not matched to a gene: 4. This CDR3 spans 15 amino acids. Per the germline V gene, CDR1 is MDHEN and CDR2 is SYDVKM. CDR3 bases: TGTGCCAGCAGTTCAGGACAGGCTACTAATGAAAAACTGTTTTTT. The encoded protein is CASSSGQATNEKLFF. The full variable domain, its missing parts supplied by reference TRBV28 and TRBJ1-4, is DVKVTQSSRYLVKRTGEKVFLECVQDMDHENMFWYRQDPGLGLRLIYFSYDVKMKEKGDIPEGYSVSREKKERFSLILESASTNQTSMYLCASSSGQATNEKLFFGSGTQLSVL.

This clone appeared a few times. The V and J genes are TRBV10-3 and TRBJ2-1; 8 nucleotides align to TRBD2. V was clipped by 11 bases and J by 8 bases; unmatched bases: 11. The germline V gene encodes CDR1 ENHRY and CDR2 SYGVKD. The CDR3 loop spans 13 amino acids. Here the CDR3 reads CAVKSGSKDEQFF. Here the CDR3 DNA reads TGTGCCGTAAAAAGCGGGAGTAAGGATGAGCAGTTCTTC.

This chain joins TRBV9 and TRBJ2-2, with a weak D call TRBD1 (6 bases). Per the germline V gene, CDR1 is SGDLS and CDR2 is YYNGEE. Between the trimmed V and J ends, which lost 8 bases and 4 bases, there was a span of 15 bases. The CDR3 is 14 residues long. The CDR3 sequence: CARPPGDLTGELFF. The CDR3 DNA reads as TGTGCCAGACCACCAGGGGATCTCACCGGGGAGCTGTTTTTT.

The rearrangement joins TRBV19 to TRBJ1-2; no definite D call. V gave up 5 bases and J gave up 5 bases, with 15 bases separating them. The CDR3 runs to 14 residues. Germline loops: CDR1 LNHDA, CDR2 SQIVND (reference sequence). The CDR3 protein is CASSSRTERYGYTF. The CDR3 DNA is TGTGCCAGTAGTTCCAGGACCGAACGTTATGGCTACACCTTC.

This chain connects TRBV28 to TRBJ2-7; D call uncertain. The CDR3 spans 11 residues. The germline V and J ends were trimmed by 5 bases and 7 bases, with 9 bases remaining between them. CDR1 MDHEN and CDR2 SYDVKM come from the germline V gene. DNA for the CDR3: TGTGCCAGCAGTAGCCCTGGAGAGCAGTACTTC. Translated, it gives CASSSPGEQYF.

As DNA, the CDR3 is TGTGCCAGCGGCAGGGCGTCGGGCAATCAGCCCCAGCATTTT. Protein product: CASGRASGNQPQHF. J is TRBJ1-5 and V is TRBV7-2; a possible D gene is TRBD1 (5 bases). Germline V lookup: CDR1 SGHTA, CDR2 FQGNSA. Deletions cut 8 bases from V and 2 bases from J, with 13 bases between. This CDR3 contains 14 residues.

V usage is TRBV6-1 and J usage is TRBJ2-5; D possibly corresponds to TRBD2 (5 bases). The J call is uncertain, as TRBJ2-7 better fits the DNA end. The CDR3 loop spans 13 amino acids. Germline lookup yields CDR1 MNHNS and CDR2 SASEGT. DNA for the CDR3: TGTGCCAGCAGGAGGGATTCCTCCTACGAGCAGTACTTC. This codes for CASRRDSSYEQYF.

The V and J genes are TRBV7-8 and TRBJ2-2; D gene uncertain. V was clipped by 5 bases and J by 0 bases, with 10 bases between them. In germline, CDR1 is SGHVS, CDR2 FQNEAQ. The CDR3 totals 15 residues. The CDR3 sequence: CASSRAETNTGELFF. Here the CDR3 DNA reads TGTGCCAGCAGCCGAGCAGAAACGAACACCGGGGAGCTGTTTTTT.

A remark on this clone: Only one base separates this from a far larger clonotype, so it likely reflects a read error. The J gene is TRBJ2-7, the V gene TRBV6-6; D remains ambiguous. CDR1 and CDR2 (germline): MNHNY, SVGAGI (reference sequence). V dropped 3 bases and J dropped 3 bases, with 3 bases sitting between them. There are 11 residues in the CDR3. The CDR3 bases are TGTGCCAGCAGTTATAACTACGAGCAGTACTTC. Protein: CASSYNYEQYF.

This clone was observed a few times. The genes are TRBV10-3 and TRBJ1-1, with 7 nucleotides matching TRBD1. CDR1 is ENHRY and CDR2 is SYGVKD in the germline V gene. CDR3 length: 13 amino acids. After removal of 5 bases from V and 3 bases from J, the junction contained 3 bases not matched to a gene. The CDR3 DNA follows: TGTGCCATCAGTACTCAGGGGGACACTGAAGCTTTCTTT. Translating it yields CAISTQGDTEAFF.